These 29 T cell receptor beta chains share one sample of origin, sequenced in a study of control samples from healthy donors and cancer patients. Produced via immunoSEQ multiplex PCR; TCRdb's table is partial and in-frame only. The sample yields over 150,000 clones, 96% seen once. The sample comprised blood. The receptors were sampled from a woman under 40 in good health.

The chain joins TRBV6-5 to TRBJ2-5; 9 positions agree with TRBD1. V shed 6 bases, J shed 4 bases, and the junction held 3 bases outside the gene matches. CDR1 MNHEY and CDR2 SVGAGI come from the germline V gene. CDR3 length equals 13 residues. CDR3 coding DNA: TGTGCCAGCAGGGGACAGGGTGGAGAGACCCAGTACTTC. This codes for CASRGQGGETQYF.

The chain uses TRBV19 and TRBJ2-5, with D possibly being TRBD2 (5 bases). CDR1 is LNHDA and CDR2 is SQIVND in the germline V gene (reference sequence). V lost 5 bases and J lost 4, with 14 bases in between. This CDR3 has 14 amino acids. DNA for the CDR3: TGTGCCAGTAGTCCTATACTAGTGACAGAGACCCAGTACTTC. Its protein product is CASSPILVTETQYF.

About this clone: In the same sample, other DNA sequences code for this CDR3. The genes are TRBV12-3 or TRBV12-4 and TRBJ1-1; possibly TRBD1 for D (6 bases). This CDR3 region has 13 residues. The ends were cut back, 6 bases at V and 1 base at J, with 9 bases in the middle. The CDR3 spells CASSPTGNTEAFF. DNA of the CDR3: TGTGCCAGCAGCCCGACAGGGAACACTGAAGCTTTCTTT.

This chain uses TRBV3-1 (or the pseudogene TRBV3-2) with TRBJ1-2; 10 bases are shared with TRBD1. The length of the CDR3 is 14 residues. From germline, CDR1 is LGHDT and CDR2 YNNKEL (reference sequence). V was pared by 6 bases and J by 5 bases, with 6 bases of the junction left unmatched. CDR3 sequence: CASSDRGLTYGYTF. The CDR3 nucleotides read TGTGCCAGCAGTGACAGGGGGCTAACTTATGGCTACACCTTC.

The chain employs TRBV4-1 and TRBJ2-3; D possibly corresponds to TRBD2 (5 bases). V lost 0 bases and J 1 base, leaving 14 bases between the germline ends. There are 17 residues in the CDR3. The germline CDR1 and CDR2 sequences are MGHRA and YSYEKL. In nucleotides, the CDR3 is TGCGCCAGCAGCCAAGAAGGAGGTCTAGCACGCACAGATACGCAGTATTTT. It yields the protein CASSQEGGLARTDTQYF.

J is TRBJ2-7 and V is TRBV4-1, with a tentative D call TRBD1 (6 bases). The V and J ends lost 4 bases and 3 bases respectively, with 13 bases between them. CDR1 and CDR2 from the germline V gene are MGHRA and YSYEKL. The CDR3 extends over 14 amino acids. CDR3 sequence (DNA): TGCGCCAGCAGCCCAGGGGACGACAGCTACGAGCAGTACTTC. Residues: CASSPGDDSYEQYF.

The chain employs TRBV19 and TRBJ2-2, with D maybe TRBD2 (6 bases). This CDR3 comprises 14 residues. The germline V gene has CDR1 LNHDA and CDR2 SQIVND (reference sequence). V was clipped by 5 bases and J by 3 bases, with 10 bases between them. In DNA, the CDR3 is TGTGCCAGTAGTGTCGGGACTTACACCGGGGAGCTGTTTTTT. It encodes CASSVGTYTGELFF. The variable domain in full, with the rest retrieved from reference TRBV19 and TRBJ2-2, is DGGITQSPKYLFRKEGQNVTLSCEQNLNHDAMYWYRQDPGQGLRLIYYSQIVNDFQKGDIAEGYSVSREKKESFPLTVTSAQKNPTAFYLCASSVGTYTGELFFGEGSRLTVL.

The chain links TRBV5-4 to TRBJ2-5; the D gene is possibly TRBD2 (6 bases). The CDR3 has 15 amino acids. The V end was cut by 0 bases, the J end by 3 bases, with 12 bases between. Germline CDR1 and CDR2: SGHNT and YYREEE (reference sequence). As DNA, the CDR3 is TGTGCCAGCAGCTTGGCCGGGGGAAAAAAAGAGACCCAGTACTTC. This encodes CASSLAGGKKETQYF.

Points on this clone: Mismatch with germline at one junction end may stem from a read error. The rearrangement links TRBV7-3 to TRBJ2-2, with unresolved D. Germline values: CDR1 SGHTA, CDR2 FQGTGA. This CDR3 contains 14 residues. CDR3: CASSITVNTGELFF. CDR3 sequence (DNA): TGTGCCAGCAGCATAACGGTGAACACCGGGGAGCTGTTTTTT.

As for this clone: This sample includes further DNA sequences coding for the same CDR3. This chain joins TRBV28 and TRBJ1-1; D ambiguous. The germline V gene encodes CDR1 MDHEN and CDR2 SYDVKM. The CDR3 loop spans 12 amino acids. Trimming left V 3 bases short and J 2 bases short, with 4 bases between. The CDR3 reads CASSFVNTEAFF. CDR3 sequence (DNA): TGTGCCAGCAGTTTCGTCAACACTGAAGCTTTCTTT.

The chain recombines TRBV11-2 with TRBJ1-2; 10 nucleotides match TRBD1. CDR1 is SGHAT, CDR2 FQNNGV, per germline. The CDR3 spans 17 residues. The V segment lost 0 bases and the J segment 3 bases; nucleotides outside the gene matches: 7. CDR3 sequence: CASSLDPGTGVHYGYTF. DNA of the CDR3: TGTGCCAGCAGCTTAGACCCGGGGACAGGGGTTCACTATGGCTACACCTTC.

The chain is built from TRBV28 and TRBJ2-7; 11 bases are a match to TRBD1. This CDR3 is built from 16 residues. Trimming took 2 bases from V and 6 from J; bases not matched to a gene: 9. CDR1 and CDR2 (germline): MDHEN, SYDVKM. The CDR3 coding sequence is TGTGCCAGCAGTTTAATCTTGCGGACAGGGGGCTTCGAGCAGTACTTC. It yields the protein CASSLILRTGGFEQYF.

The chain is built from TRBV28 and TRBJ1-4; 7 nucleotides align to TRBD1. Germline loops: CDR1 MDHEN, CDR2 SYDVKM. V lost 5 bases and J lost 5; bases outside the gene matches: 11. The CDR3 is made up of 16 amino acids. CDR3 protein: CASSPKGTVINEKLFF. As DNA, the CDR3 is TGTGCCAGCAGTCCCAAAGGGACAGTGATAAATGAAAAACTGTTTTTT.

This clone was seen just once. DNA for the CDR3: TGTGCCAGCAGCCCTCGGGGCCCTGTGGCAGGGGTAGGAAATGAGCAGTTCTTC. The encoded protein is CASSPRGPVAGVGNEQFF. The chain joins TRBV5-4 to TRBJ2-1, with D perhaps TRBD1 (6 bases). Germline V gene lookup returns CDR1 SGHNT and CDR2 YYREEE (reference sequence). The CDR3 loop spans 18 amino acids. Between the trimmed V and J ends, which lost 4 bases and 7 bases, there was a span of 27 bases.

CDR3 region: CASTLAGGWNEQFF. CDR3 sequence (DNA): TGTGCCAGTACTCTAGCGGGCGGGTGGAATGAGCAGTTCTTC. This chain connects TRBV19 to TRBJ2-1; TRBD2 aligns across 8 bases. The CDR3 loop spans 14 amino acids. CDR1 is LNHDA, CDR2 SQIVND, per germline (reference sequence). V gave up 7 bases and J gave up 7 bases; unmatched junction bases: 9.

The V call is TRBV10-3, the J call TRBJ1-5, with a tentative D call TRBD1 (5 bases). Per the germline V gene, CDR1 is ENHRY and CDR2 is SYGVKD. V was shortened by 0 bases and J by 9 bases, with 21 bases between the two germline ends. The CDR3 has 17 amino acids. Here the CDR3 DNA reads TGTGCCATCAGTGAGTCTCTTCTCGGGGCGCCTGCTCGGCCCCAGCATTTT. Its protein is CAISESLLGAPARPQHF.

The chain uses TRBV7-6 and TRBJ2-7; D not certain. V was trimmed by 5 bases and J by 4 bases, leaving 9 bases between them. In germline, CDR1 is SGHVS, CDR2 FNYEAQ. There are 12 residues in the CDR3. The CDR3 protein is CASSLTEYEQYF. The CDR3 DNA reads TGTGCCAGCAGCCTTACAGAGTACGAGCAGTACTTC.

The rearrangement joins TRBV3-1 (or the pseudogene TRBV3-2) to TRBJ1-2; D gene uncertain. Germline V lookup: CDR1 LGHDT, CDR2 YNNKEL (reference sequence). The CDR3 runs to 11 residues. V lost 2 bases and J lost 8, with 6 bases in between. CDR3 nucleotide sequence: TGTGCCAGCAGCCAATCATGGGGCTACACCTTC. Translating gives CASSQSWGYTF.

The chain couples TRBV7-6 to TRBJ2-3; D possibly corresponds to TRBD1 (5 bases). Trimming shortened V by 2 bases and J by 4 bases, and 16 bases separated the two germline ends. Per germline, CDR1 SGHVS and CDR2 FNYEAQ. The length of the CDR3 is 16 residues. CDR3 loop: CASSLHLPGNADTQYF. In DNA form, the CDR3 reads TGTGCCAGCAGCTTACATCTTCCAGGGAATGCAGATACGCAGTATTTT.

This chain joins TRBV29-1 and TRBJ2-7; D gene unclear. The length of the CDR3 is 11 residues. Germline values: CDR1 SQVTM, CDR2 ANQGSEA. The V and J ends lost 6 bases and 0 bases respectively, with 6 bases between them. This CDR3 reads CSVGDSYEQYF. The CDR3 DNA follows: TGCAGCGTCGGTGACTCCTACGAGCAGTACTTC.

The chain is built from TRBV5-1 and TRBJ2-3; D not resolved. Between the trimmed V and J ends, which lost 1 base and 0 bases, there was a span of 12 bases. The germline gives CDR1 SGHRS, CDR2 YFSETQ. The CDR3 sequence is 16 residues long. The CDR3 coding sequence is TGCGCCAGCAGCTTGTTTTATGGCGGAAGCACAGATACGCAGTATTTT. Its translation is CASSLFYGGSTDTQYF.

The rearrangement joins TRBV7-6 to TRBJ1-5, with D hard to call. The CDR3 extends over 15 amino acids. CDR1 SGHVS and CDR2 FNYEAQ come from the germline V gene. The germline V and J ends were trimmed by 1 base and 4 bases, with 11 bases remaining between them. The CDR3: CASSLESRGNQPQHF. CDR3 coding DNA: TGTGCCAGCAGCTTAGAGTCACGAGGTAATCAGCCCCAGCATTTT.

This clone was seen only once. The gene calls are TRBV2 and TRBJ1-6; D is possibly TRBD1 (6 bases). V was trimmed by 6 bases and J by 5 bases, leaving 14 bases between them. CDR3 length: 15 amino acids. CDR1 and CDR2 from the germline V gene are SNHLY and FYNNEI. As DNA, the CDR3 is TGTGCCAGCAGAATTAGGAGACAGGATAATTCACCCCTCCACTTT. Protein sequence: CASRIRRQDNSPLHF.

V gene TRBV9 combines with J gene TRBJ1-5; the D gene is possibly TRBD1 (6 bases). The ends were cut back, 3 bases at V and 7 bases at J, with 14 bases in the middle. CDR3 length: 14 residues. Germline V gene data show CDR1 as SGDLS and CDR2 as YYNGEE. The CDR3 loop is CASSGEDSSQPQHF. The CDR3 DNA is TGTGCCAGCAGCGGAGAGGACAGTTCCCAGCCCCAGCATTTT.

V usage is TRBV28 and J usage is TRBJ2-2; TRBD1 might be the D (5 bases). The V gene's germline CDR1 is MDHEN and CDR2 SYDVKM. The length of the CDR3 is 12 residues. Between the trimmed V and J ends, which lost 8 bases and 1 base, there was a span of 5 bases. The CDR3 here is CASGQNTGELFF. The CDR3 DNA reads TGTGCCAGCGGACAGAACACCGGGGAGCTGTTTTTT.

This clone was counted a single time. The chain employs TRBV4-1 and TRBJ1-3, with TRBD1 as a possible D gene (6 bases). The CDR3 contains 15 residues. Germline V gene sequence: CDR1 MGHRA, CDR2 YSYEKL. V lost 6 bases and J 2 bases, leaving 14 bases between the germline ends. CDR3 DNA sequence: TGCGCCAGCAGGCAACAGGGTCTCCCTGGAAACACCATATATTTT. Translating gives CASRQQGLPGNTIYF.

The V gene is TRBV20-1, the J gene TRBJ1-1; unclear D gene. V was trimmed by 3 bases and J by 6 bases, leaving 5 bases between them. The CDR3 has 10 amino acids. Germline CDR1 reads DFQATT; CDR2 reads SNEGSKA (reference sequence). The DNA of the CDR3 is TGCAGTGCTAGGGTACCTGAAGCTTTCTTT. This translates into CSARVPEAFF.

V gene TRBV28 combines with J gene TRBJ1-2, with D uncertain. Per germline, CDR1 MDHEN and CDR2 SYDVKM. The CDR3 is made up of 15 amino acids. The V end lost 7 bases, the J end lost 6 bases, and 21 bases lay between the germline ends. Here the CDR3 reads CASTPWESGENGYTF. The CDR3 bases are TGTGCCAGCACCCCCTGGGAGTCAGGCGAGAATGGCTACACCTTC.

V and J are TRBV7-9 and TRBJ1-1; TRBD1 might be the D (6 bases). The CDR3 contains 18 residues. The V end was cut by 5 bases, the J end by 5 bases, with 27 bases between. Germline CDR1 SEHNR, CDR2 FQNEAQ (reference sequence). CDR3 coding DNA: TGTGCCAGCAGCCCCTACCGGGACACTGGACGGGGTACGACTGAAGCTTTCTTT. Its translation: CASSPYRDTGRGTTEAFF. Supplemented by reference TRBV7-9 and TRBJ1-1, the full variable domain reads DTGVSQNPRHKITKRGQNVTFRCDPISEHNRLYWYRQTLGQGPEFLTYFQNEAQLEKSRLLSDRFSAERPKGSFSTLEIQRTEQGDSAMYLCASSPYRDTGRGTTEAFFGQGTRLTVV.